This T cell receptor beta chain was sequenced during a study of Ad26.COV2.S vaccination and SARS-CoV-2 variants. Clones were sequenced by immunoSEQ multiplex PCR, and TCRdb holds only the in-frame ones, with some missing. The sample carries about 680,000 clones, more than 70% recorded once. The sample's treatment: some 19 received Ad26.COV2.S at low or high dose, single or two shots; 5 received placebo; per-sample allocation not given. Samples were taken on day 63 after the first vaccine or placebo injection. Boston provided a donor who was an adult aged 18-55 years. V lost 0 bases, J lost 4 bases, and 10 bases stayed unmatched. The CDR3 totals 17 residues. Germline CDR1 reads LGHNA; CDR2 reads YSLEER.

The clonotype was recovered from a person between 18 and 60 years old who received the Ad26.COV2.S COVID-19 vaccine or a placebo. Sequences were derived from peripheral blood, sampled in a trial of Ad26.COV2.S vaccine versus placebo. The V call is TRBV4-3, the J call TRBJ2-7, with 9 bases matching TRBD1. CDR3 DNA sequence: TGCGCCAGCAGCCAAGATGTTCCACGGGACAGGGCATACGAGCAGTACTTC. This gives the protein CASSQDVPRDRAYEQYF.